The present T cell receptor beta chain was sequenced within a study of cytomegalovirus exposure and HLA in healthy donors. The PCR employed 60 Vbeta primers together with 13 Jbeta primers. Original methodology: Later analysis identified 65 million to 80 million unique TCR beta chains, 9 million to 12 million shared. The data were produced by immunoSEQ multiplex PCR, yet TCRdb's version contains in-frame clones alone and is incomplete. Clone size and V and J calls were adopted from that table, with D and trimming inferred from the DNA. The table shows 110,000 to 150,000 clones, with about four fifths occurring only once. Material for sequencing was PBMCs. The clonotype originates from a male donor in good health and CMV-seronegative.

The CDR3 nucleotides are TGTGCCAGCAGCTTGGGGGCCGGCGCGAGTCAGCCCCAGCATTTT. Translation gives CASSLGAGASQPQHF. The chain has TRBV5-6 and TRBJ1-5; no definite D call. This CDR3 region has 15 residues. The germline CDR1 and CDR2 sequences are SGHDT and YYEEEE. The V end lost 0 bases, the J end lost 6 bases, and 13 bases lay between the germline ends.